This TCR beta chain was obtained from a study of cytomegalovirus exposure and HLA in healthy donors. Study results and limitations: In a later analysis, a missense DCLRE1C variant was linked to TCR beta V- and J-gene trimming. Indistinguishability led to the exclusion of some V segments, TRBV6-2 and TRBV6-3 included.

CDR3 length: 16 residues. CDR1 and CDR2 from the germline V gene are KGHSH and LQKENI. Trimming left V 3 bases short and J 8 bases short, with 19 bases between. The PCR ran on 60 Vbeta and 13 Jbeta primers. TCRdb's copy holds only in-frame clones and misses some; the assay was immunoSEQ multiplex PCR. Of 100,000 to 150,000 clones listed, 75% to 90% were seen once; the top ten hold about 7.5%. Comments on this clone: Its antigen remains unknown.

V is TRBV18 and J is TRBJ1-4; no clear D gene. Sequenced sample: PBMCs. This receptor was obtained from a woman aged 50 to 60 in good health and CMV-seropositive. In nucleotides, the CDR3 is TGTGCCAGCTCACCGGCCGGCTTGCAACTAAACGAAAAACTGTTTTTT. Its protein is CASSPAGLQLNEKLFF. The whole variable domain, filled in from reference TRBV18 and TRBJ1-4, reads NAGVMQNPRHLVRRRGQEARLRCSPMKGHSHVYWYRQLPEEGLKFMVYLQKENIIDESGMPKERFSAEFPKEGPSILRIQQVVRGDSAAYFCASSPAGLQLNEKLFFGSGTQLSVL.